The 7 T cell receptor beta chains presented below share a single source sample, sequenced in a study of blood T cell repertoires in COVID-19. The protocol was immunoSEQ multiplex PCR, while the TCRdb copy is restricted to in-frame clones and leaves out a portion. The sample shows roughly 54,000 clones, approximately 87% of them seen only once. Source material: peripheral blood. The receptors come from a woman aged 60-75 years with COVID-19, enrolled during active disease.

The chain links TRBV11-3 to TRBJ2-7; 8 positions agree with TRBD2. Per the germline V gene, CDR1 is SGHNT and CDR2 is YENEEA. There are 14 residues in the CDR3. V lost 7 bases to trimming and J lost 1 base; unmatched junction nucleotides: 6. The CDR3 sequence: CASTSGYGSYEQYF. The CDR3 DNA reads as TGTGCCAGCACTAGCGGGTACGGTTCCTACGAGCAGTACTTC.

The chain links TRBV10-3 to TRBJ1-2; a possible D gene is TRBD1 (5 bases). CDR3 length equals 15 residues. Germline V lookup: CDR1 ENHRY, CDR2 SYGVKD. V was trimmed by 0 bases and J by 6 bases, leaving 14 bases between them. DNA for the CDR3: TGTGCCATCAGTGAGTCTGGCAGGGAATCTGATGGCTACACCTTC. Protein product: CAISESGRESDGYTF.

This rearrangement joins TRBV2 to TRBJ1-5, with 9 bases fitting TRBD1. The length of the CDR3 is 14 residues. J was trimmed by 5 bases and V by 4 bases; bases with no gene match: 3. The germline gives CDR1 SNHLY, CDR2 FYNNEI. The CDR3 nucleotides are TGTGCCAGCAGTGTGCGGACAGGGGATCAGCCCCAGCATTTT. This translates into CASSVRTGDQPQHF.

The CDR3 is CASSRGTSGIYEQYF. In DNA form, the CDR3 reads TGTGCCAGCTCACGAGGGACTAGCGGGATATACGAGCAGTACTTC. The rearrangement joins TRBV18 to TRBJ2-7, with TRBD2 matching 13 bases. The CDR3 spans 15 residues. Germline CDR1 KGHSH, CDR2 LQKENI. Trimming cost V 4 bases and J 4 bases; bases outside gene matches: 4.

The rearrangement uses TRBV3-1 (or the pseudogene TRBV3-2) and TRBJ1-5; 7 bases match TRBD1. The CDR3 contains 15 residues. Trimming cost V 4 bases and J 3 bases; bases outside gene matches: 6. The germline V gene encodes CDR1 LGHDT and CDR2 YNNKEL (reference sequence). In DNA form, the CDR3 reads TGTGCCAGCAGCCTCGGGGACAGCTTCAATCAGCCCCAGCATTTT. Encoded protein: CASSLGDSFNQPQHF.

This chain connects TRBV30 to TRBJ1-1; the D is unclear. Germline V CDR1 and CDR2: GTSNPN, SVGIG (reference sequence). The CDR3 consists of 13 residues. Trimming removed 0 bases from V and 1 base from J, with 6 bases in between. CDR3 nucleotide sequence: TGTGCCTGGAGTGTGTTCAGGAACACTGAAGCTTTCTTT. It encodes CAWSVFRNTEAFF.

The J gene is TRBJ2-7, the V gene TRBV28; D ambiguous. The CDR3 is 14 amino acids. V was shortened by 5 bases and J by 1 base, with 12 bases between the two germline ends. The germline CDR1 and CDR2 sequences are MDHEN and SYDVKM. In nucleotides, the CDR3 is TGTGCCAGCAGTCCCAAGCAAGAGTCCTACGAGCAGTACTTC. Residues: CASSPKQESYEQYF. The whole variable domain, filled in from reference TRBV28 and TRBJ2-7, reads DVKVTQSSRYLVKRTGEKVFLECVQDMDHENMFWYRQDPGLGLRLIYFSYDVKMKEKGDIPEGYSVSREKKERFSLILESASTNQTSMYLCASSPKQESYEQYFGPGTRLTVT.